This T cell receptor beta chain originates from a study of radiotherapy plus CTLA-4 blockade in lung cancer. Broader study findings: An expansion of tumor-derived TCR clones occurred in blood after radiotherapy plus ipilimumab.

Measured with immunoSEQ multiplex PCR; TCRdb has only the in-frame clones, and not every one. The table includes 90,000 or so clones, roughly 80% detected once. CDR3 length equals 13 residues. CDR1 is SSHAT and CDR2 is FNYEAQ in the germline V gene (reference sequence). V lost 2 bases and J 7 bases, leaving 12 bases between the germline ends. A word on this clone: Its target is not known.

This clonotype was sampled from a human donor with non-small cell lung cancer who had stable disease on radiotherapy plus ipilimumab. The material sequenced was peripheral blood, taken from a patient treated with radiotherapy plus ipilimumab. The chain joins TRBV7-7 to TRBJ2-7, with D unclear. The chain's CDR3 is CASSLNTVGEQYF. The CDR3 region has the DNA TGTGCCAGCAGCTTAAACACCGTGGGGGAGCAGTACTTC.